The sequence of this TCR beta chain was determined in a study of blood T cell repertoires in COVID-19. J lost 1 base, V lost 0 bases, and 7 bases had no gene match. CDR1 and CDR2 (germline): SGHRS, YFSETQ. The CDR3 consists of 17 residues. Some clones are missing from TCRdb's copy, which holds only in-frame ones; the method was immunoSEQ multiplex PCR. Altogether fewer than 200,000 clones are present, about 83% being singletons, with the ten largest covering 3.6%. The source is a woman aged 50 to 60 in a cohort exposed to, infected with or recovered from COVID-19 (not recorded which). The chain has TRBV5-1 and TRBJ1-2; 9 nucleotides agree with TRBD1. The material sequenced was PBMCs or T cells enriched from blood (not recorded which). The CDR3: CASSLGDRAGYNYGYTF. CDR3 coding DNA: TGCGCCAGCAGCTTGGGGGACAGGGCGGGATATAACTATGGCTACACCTTC.